This TCR beta chain was found in a study of blood T cell repertoires in COVID-19. The V and J ends lost 0 bases and 0 bases respectively, with 6 bases between them. The CDR3 spans 14 residues. Germline lookup yields CDR1 SGDLS and CDR2 YYNGEE. Source study methods: Quantification of nucleated cells was approximated via reference gene primer amplification. The data were produced by immunoSEQ multiplex PCR, yet TCRdb's version contains in-frame clones alone and is incomplete. From that table come the V and J calls and clone size; the DNA was used to work out D and trimming. The sample shows some 150,000 clones, 84% of them seen only once.

This chain links TRBV9 with TRBJ1-1, with no clear D. This sequence was found in a woman in her forties or fifties in a cohort sampled during active or convalescent COVID-19. The sequenced material came from peripheral blood. The chain's CDR3 is CASSVGGVNTEAFF. The CDR3 coding sequence is TGTGCCAGCAGCGTAGGAGGCGTGAACACTGAAGCTTTCTTT.